The present entry profiles one T cell receptor beta chain with its context. The antigen is not known. The data originate from a study of OX40 agonist ivuxolimab in advanced cancers. Study as a whole: A male proportion of about 80% was recorded, with mean age about 60 years and range roughly 20 to 85.

Study-level results: Dosing at 0.1 to 3.0 mg/kg was accompanied by clonal expansion of CD4+ and CD8+ blood T cells by week 6.

Repertoires were generated with immunoSEQ multiplex PCR, while TCRdb's copy carries only in-frame clones and drops some. This sample carries 75,000 to 90,000 clones, about 87% of them seen once, and the ten largest clones take roughly 1.5%. Autoimmune disease history or systemic immunosuppression led to patient exclusion. The V end lost 5 bases, the J end lost 0 bases, and 5 bases lay between the germline ends. Germline V gene sequence: CDR1 SQVTM, CDR2 ANQGSEA. The CDR3 spans 12 residues. The chain has TRBV29-1 and TRBJ1-5; no clear D. The receptor was isolated from an adult with an advanced solid tumor such as melanoma, head and neck, liver or kidney cancer. The material was CD4+ or CD8+ T cells sorted from blood, obtained in a trial of the OX40 agonist ivuxolimab. In nucleotides, the CDR3 is TGCAGCGTTTTGGATAGCAATCAGCCCCAGCATTTT. It specifies CSVLDSNQPQHF.